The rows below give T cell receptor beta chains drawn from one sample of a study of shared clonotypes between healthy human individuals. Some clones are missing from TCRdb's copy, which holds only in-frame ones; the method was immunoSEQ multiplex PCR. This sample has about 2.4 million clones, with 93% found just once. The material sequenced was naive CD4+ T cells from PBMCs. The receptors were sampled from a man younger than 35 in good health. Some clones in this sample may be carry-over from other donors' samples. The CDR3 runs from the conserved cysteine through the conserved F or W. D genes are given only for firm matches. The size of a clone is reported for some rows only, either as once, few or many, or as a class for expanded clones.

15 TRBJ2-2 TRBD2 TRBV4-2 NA CASSPGGTTTGELFF TGTGCCAGCAGCCCCGGGGGGACCACAACCGGGGAGCTGTTTTTT
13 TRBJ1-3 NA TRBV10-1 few CASSAGTGNTIYF TGCGCCAGCAGTGCCGGGACGGGGAACACCATATATTTT
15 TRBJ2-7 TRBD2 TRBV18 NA CASSITSGSFYEQYF TGTGCCAGCTCTATTACTAGCGGGAGCTTCTACGAGCAGTACTTC
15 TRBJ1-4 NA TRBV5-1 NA CASSSGGKTNEKLFF TGCGCCAGCAGCTCGGGGGGAAAAACTAATGAAAAACTGTTTTTT
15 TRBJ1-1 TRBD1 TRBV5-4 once CASSPRVGQGGEPFF TGTGCCAGCAGCCCGCGAGTCGGACAGGGCGGGGAACCTTTCTTT
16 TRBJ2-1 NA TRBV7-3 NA CASSLRRRGALDEQFF TGTGCCAGCAGCTTAAGGCGCAGGGGCGCCTTGGATGAGCAGTTCTTC
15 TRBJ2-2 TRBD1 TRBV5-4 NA CASNPQGTGPGELFF TGTGCCAGCAACCCCCAGGGGACAGGGCCCGGGGAGCTGTTTTTT
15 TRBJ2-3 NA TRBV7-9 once CASSLVQRNTDTQYF TGTGCCAGCAGCTTGGTCCAGCGGAACACAGATACGCAGTATTTT
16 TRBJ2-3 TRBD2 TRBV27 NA CASSRLAGGRTDTQYF TGTGCCAGCAGTCGGCTAGCGGGAGGAAGAACAGATACGCAGTATTTT
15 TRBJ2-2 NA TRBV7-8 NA CASTLGQMNTGELFF TGTGCCAGCACCCTGGGGCAGATGAACACCGGGGAGCTGTTTTTT
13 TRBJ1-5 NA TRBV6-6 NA CASSYSNDQPQHF TGTGCCAGCAGTTACTCGAATGACCAGCCCCAGCATTTT
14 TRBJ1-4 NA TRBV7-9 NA CASSPREFNEKLFF TGTGCCAGCAGCCCCCGGGAGTTTAATGAAAAACTGTTTTTT
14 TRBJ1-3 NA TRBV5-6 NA CASSRPSSGNTIYF TGTGCCAGCAGCCGGCCCAGCTCTGGAAACACCATATATTTT
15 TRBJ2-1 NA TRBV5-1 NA CASSLLAGAYNEQFF TGCGCCAGCAGCTTGTTGGCGGGGGCATACAATGAGCAGTTCTTC
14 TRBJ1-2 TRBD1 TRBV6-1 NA CASRGTGAGYGYTF TGTGCCAGCAGAGGGACAGGGGCGGGCTATGGCTACACCTTC
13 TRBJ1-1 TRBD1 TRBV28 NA CASSRQGGTEAFF TGTGCCAGCAGTAGACAGGGAGGGACTGAAGCTTTCTTT
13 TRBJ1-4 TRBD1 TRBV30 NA CAWNRDRNEKLFF TGTGCCTGGAACCGGGACAGGAATGAAAAACTGTTTTTT